This T cell receptor beta chain came from a study of CD8+ T cells in alopecia areata. As to treatment: oral pan-JAK inhibitor, 5-10 mg twice daily. The V and J ends lost 8 bases and 6 bases respectively, with 14 bases between them. The CDR3 has 12 amino acids. Per the germline V gene, CDR1 is MNHEY and CDR2 is SMNVEV (reference sequence). In each case, RNA was isolated and then reverse transcribed into cDNA as the sequencing template. Assay: immunoSEQ multiplex PCR; the TCRdb copy retains only in-frame clones and omits some. The sample has about 70,000 clones, around 29% seen once. This TCR came from a human donor with alopecia areata. The chain combines TRBV27 with TRBJ2-7; D is perhaps TRBD2 (6 bases). The specimen comprised CD8+ T cells sorted from blood, sampled at week 4, from a patient treated with tofacitinib. DNA for the CDR3: TGTGCCAGCCAAACGGGAGTAAGCGAGCAGTACTTC. It yields the protein CASQTGVSEQYF.